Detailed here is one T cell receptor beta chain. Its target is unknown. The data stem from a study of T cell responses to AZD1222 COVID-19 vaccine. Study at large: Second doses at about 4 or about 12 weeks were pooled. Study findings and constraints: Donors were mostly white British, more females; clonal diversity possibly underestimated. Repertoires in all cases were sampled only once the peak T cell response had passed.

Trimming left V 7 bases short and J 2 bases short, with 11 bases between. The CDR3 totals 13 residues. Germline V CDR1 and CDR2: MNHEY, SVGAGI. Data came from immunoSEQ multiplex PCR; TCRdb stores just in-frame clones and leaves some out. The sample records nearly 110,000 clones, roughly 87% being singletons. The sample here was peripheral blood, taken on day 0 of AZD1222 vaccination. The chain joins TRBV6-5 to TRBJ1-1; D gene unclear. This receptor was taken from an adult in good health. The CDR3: CASTKKLNTEAFF. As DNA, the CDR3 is TGTGCCAGCACCAAAAAATTAAACACTGAAGCTTTCTTT.